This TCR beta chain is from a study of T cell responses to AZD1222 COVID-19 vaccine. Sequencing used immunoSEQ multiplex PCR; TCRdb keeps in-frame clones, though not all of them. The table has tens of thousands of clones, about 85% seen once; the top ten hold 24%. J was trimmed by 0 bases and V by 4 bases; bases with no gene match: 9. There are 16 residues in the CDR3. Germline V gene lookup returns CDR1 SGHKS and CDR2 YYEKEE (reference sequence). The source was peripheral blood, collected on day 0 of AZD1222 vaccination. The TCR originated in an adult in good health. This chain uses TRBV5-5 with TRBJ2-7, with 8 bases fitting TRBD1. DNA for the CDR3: TGTGCCAGCAGCCCGGGGTCCCAGGGGGCCTCCTACGAGCAGTACTTC. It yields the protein CASSPGSQGASYEQYF.